This entry lists 7 T cell receptor beta chains sequenced from one sample in a study of shared clonotypes between healthy human individuals. The repertoire was sequenced with immunoSEQ multiplex PCR; TCRdb's copy has only in-frame clones and lacks some. The data hold about 2 million clones, with roughly 94% observed a single time. Naive CD8 populations comprised CD45RO-negative cells positively selected for CCR7, excluding terminally differentiated effector memory CD45RA+ cells. Sequenced sample: naive CD8+ T cells sorted from blood. These receptors all stem from a man aged 18 to 29 in good health.

The chain recombines TRBV7-9 with TRBJ1-1, with D possibly matching TRBD1 (6 bases). Trimming stripped 1 base from V and 2 bases from J, with 11 bases between. The CDR3 consists of 15 residues. In germline, CDR1 is SEHNR, CDR2 FQNEAQ (reference sequence). The CDR3 region has the DNA TGTGCCAGCAGCTTAGGACAGGAGGGAAACACTGAAGCTTTCTTT. This translates into CASSLGQEGNTEAFF.

The chain employs TRBV7-3 and TRBJ1-4, with D unclear. CDR1 is SGHTA, CDR2 FQGTGA, per germline. This CDR3 spans 16 amino acids. With 2 bases removed from V and 0 bases from J, the gap between germline ends came to 10 bases. The CDR3 nucleotides are TGTGCCAGCAGCTTACGGTGCTCAGCAACTAATGAAAAACTGTTTTTT. Its protein is CASSLRCSATNEKLFF.

J is TRBJ2-5 and V is TRBV4-1; D might be TRBD2 (5 bases). The V gene's germline CDR1 is MGHRA and CDR2 YSYEKL. CDR3 length: 14 amino acids. Trimming stripped 0 bases from V and 5 bases from J, with 10 bases between. CDR3 nucleotides: TGCGCCAGCAGCCAAGATAGTAGCGATGAGACCCAGTACTTC. Its protein is CASSQDSSDETQYF.

The rearrangement joins TRBV6-6 to TRBJ2-1, with D unresolved. CDR1 is MNHNY, CDR2 SVGAGI, per germline (reference sequence). The length of the CDR3 is 16 residues. The V and J ends lost 0 bases and 8 bases respectively, with 17 bases between them. The CDR3, as DNA: TGTGCCAGCAGTTACTCGCTCCAGGAAGGGTTAGATGAGCAGTTCTTC. Its translation: CASSYSLQEGLDEQFF.

The V and J genes are TRBV7-9 and TRBJ2-2, with 11 bases aligning to TRBD2. V dropped 5 bases and J dropped 4; count of bases not matched to a gene: 6. CDR1 is SEHNR and CDR2 is FQNEAQ in the germline V gene (reference sequence). The CDR3 loop spans 16 amino acids. CDR3 region: CASSPGLADLTGELFF. In DNA, the CDR3 is TGTGCCAGCAGCCCGGGACTAGCGGACCTCACCGGGGAGCTGTTTTTT.

J is TRBJ2-7 and V is TRBV6-5; unclear D gene. Trimming took off 6 bases at V and 1 base at J, with 10 bases between the two ends. This CDR3 contains 13 residues. Germline V gene lookup returns CDR1 MNHEY and CDR2 SVGAGI. The CDR3 DNA sequence: TGTGCCAGCAGCATACACCCTTCCTACGAGCAGTACTTC. This codes for CASSIHPSYEQYF.

CDR3 in DNA: TGCGCCAGCAGCCAATTACTGGGGGGGAGTACAGATACGCAGTATTTT. Translating it yields CASSQLLGGSTDTQYF. The J gene is TRBJ2-3, the V gene TRBV4-3; 7 bases align to TRBD2. Germline CDR1 is LGHNA and CDR2 is YSLEER. Trimming cost V 2 bases and J 3 bases; bases outside gene matches: 8. The CDR3 length is 16 residues.